The next 27 T cell receptor beta chains were all read from a single sample in a study of OX40 agonist ivuxolimab in advanced cancers. Measured with immunoSEQ multiplex PCR; TCRdb has only the in-frame clones, and not every one. The data contain about 22,000 clones, 84% of them singletons. Here the sequenced sample was CD4+ or CD8+ T cells sorted from blood, taken in a trial of the OX40 agonist ivuxolimab. These receptor sequences come from an adult with an advanced solid tumor such as melanoma, head and neck, liver or kidney cancer.

This clone was recorded only once. Different DNA sequences within this sample yield the same CDR3. The rearrangement joins TRBV28 to TRBJ2-3; tentatively, D is TRBD1 (6 bases). Trimming stripped 2 bases from V and 2 bases from J, with 8 bases between. The CDR3 runs 14 residues. Germline V gene lookup returns CDR1 MDHEN and CDR2 SYDVKM. CDR3 sequence reads: CASSLTGSTDTQYF. CDR3 DNA sequence: TGTGCCAGCAGTTTAACAGGGTCCACAGATACGCAGTATTTT.

This clone showed up just once. The chain has TRBV15 and TRBJ2-1; 10 nucleotides agree with TRBD2. The CDR3 is made up of 14 amino acids. J was trimmed by 7 bases and V by 7 bases; bases with no gene match: 7. Germline-derived CDR1 and CDR2 are LNHNV and YYDKDF (reference sequence). The CDR3 DNA follows: TGTGCCACCACCGGGACTAGCGATTGGAATGAGCAGTTCTTC. This sequence encodes CATTGTSDWNEQFF.

This chain joins TRBV15 and TRBJ2-7, with D tentatively TRBD1 (6 bases). The germline V and J ends were trimmed by 5 bases and 6 bases, with 17 bases remaining between them. Germline CDR1 and CDR2: LNHNV and YYDKDF (reference sequence). The CDR3 runs 14 residues. CDR3 protein: CATSHRDNFGEQYF. DNA of the CDR3: TGTGCCACCAGCCACCGGGACAACTTTGGCGAGCAGTACTTC.

The V and J genes are TRBV7-3 and TRBJ2-1; 14 nucleotides agree with TRBD2. CDR3 length: 18 amino acids. The ends lost 5 bases at V and 2 bases at J; junction bases unmatched: 8. Germline lookup yields CDR1 SGHTA and CDR2 FQGTGA. The CDR3 protein is CASSQGLAGGRAYNEQFF. The CDR3 coding sequence is TGTGCCAGCAGCCAAGGACTAGCGGGAGGACGGGCCTACAATGAGCAGTTCTTC.

V gene TRBV6-5 combines with J gene TRBJ1-5; 7 bases are shared with TRBD1. With 5 bases clipped from V and 2 bases from J, the junction kept 6 bases outside the gene matches. The CDR3 is made up of 15 amino acids. CDR1 and CDR2 (germline): MNHEY, SVGAGI. For the CDR3, the DNA is TGTGCCAGCAGTCCAAGGGGGACAGGCAATCAGCCCCAGCATTTT. It translates to CASSPRGTGNQPQHF.

The V and J genes are TRBV5-1 and TRBJ2-7; D perhaps matches TRBD1 (5 bases). Germline V gene lookup returns CDR1 SGHRS and CDR2 YFSETQ. This CDR3 spans 14 amino acids. Trimming shortened V by 4 bases and J by 0 bases, and 11 bases separated the two germline ends. DNA for the CDR3: TGCGCCAGCAGCCTGGACAATATCTCCTACGAGCAGTACTTC. Translation gives CASSLDNISYEQYF.

V and J are TRBV6-1 and TRBJ1-5; D is unclear. The CDR3 has 14 residues. CDR1 is MNHNS and CDR2 is SASEGT in the germline V gene. Trimming stripped 7 bases from V and 6 bases from J, with 16 bases between. The chain's CDR3 is CASTPSGVSQPQHF. Here the CDR3 DNA reads TGTGCCAGCACCCCCTCCGGGGTAAGTCAGCCCCAGCATTTT.

The CDR3 sequence is CASITPREKLFF. Written as DNA, the CDR3 is TGTGCCAGCATCACACCGAGAGAAAAACTGTTTTTT. The V call is TRBV5-6, the J call TRBJ1-4; no reliable D call. The V gene's germline CDR1 is SGHDT and CDR2 YYEEEE. The CDR3 has 12 residues. V lost 6 bases to trimming and J lost 8 bases, with 11 bases between them.

CDR3 region: CASSLWTGDVGVEQYF. The CDR3 bases are TGTGCCAGCAGCTTGTGGACAGGGGATGTAGGAGTCGAGCAGTACTTC. V gene TRBV7-9 combines with J gene TRBJ2-7; TRBD1 agrees at 9 bases. V trimming: 3 bases; J trimming: 6 bases; junction bases outside the gene matches: 12. Germline CDR1 reads SEHNR; CDR2 reads FQNEAQ (reference sequence). This CDR3 contains 16 residues.

This clone was seen a single time. The V call is TRBV7-2, the J call TRBJ2-7; D unclear. V lost 1 base to trimming and J lost 3 bases, with 10 bases between them. This CDR3 contains 14 residues. The germline CDR1 and CDR2 sequences are SGHTA and FQGNSA. In nucleotides, the CDR3 is TGTGCCAGCAGCTTAGATTGGACCTTCTACGAGCAGTACTTC. This encodes CASSLDWTFYEQYF.

The V call is TRBV11-2, the J call TRBJ1-1; D ambiguous. V was clipped by 2 bases and J by 6 bases, with 10 bases between them. The CDR3 runs 13 residues. Germline V lookup: CDR1 SGHAT, CDR2 FQNNGV. CDR3 loop: CASSLIRMAEAFF. The DNA of the CDR3 is TGTGCCAGCAGCTTAATAAGGATGGCTGAAGCTTTCTTT.

The chain links TRBV6-5 to TRBJ2-7; a possible D gene is TRBD2 (7 bases). V lost 4 bases and J 7 bases, leaving 17 bases between the germline ends. Per the germline V gene, CDR1 is MNHEY and CDR2 is SVGAGI. This CDR3 has 14 residues. In DNA form, the CDR3 reads TGTGCCAGCAGTTTCGGCGGGGGCACTCCTGAGCAGTACTTC. Protein product: CASSFGGGTPEQYF.

This sequence joins TRBV9 and TRBJ2-7, with a weak D call TRBD1 (6 bases). The germline V gene has CDR1 SGDLS and CDR2 YYNGEE. Trimming shortened V by 0 bases and J by 3 bases, and 16 bases separated the two germline ends. This CDR3 spans 16 amino acids. CDR3 DNA sequence: TGTGCCAGCAGCGTAGAGCTCGGGACACCTTACTACGAGCAGTACTTC. Translating it yields CASSVELGTPYYEQYF. Combining the CDR3 with reference TRBV9 and TRBJ2-7 gives the whole variable domain DSGVTQTPKHLITATGQRVTLRCSPRSGDLSVYWYQQSLDQGLQFLIQYYNGEERAKGNILERFSAQQFPDLHSELNLSSLELGDSALYFCASSVELGTPYYEQYFGPGTRLTVT.

J is TRBJ1-6 and V is TRBV4-1; 8 bases fit TRBD1. The V segment lost 4 bases and the J segment 0 bases; nucleotides outside the gene matches: 5. Germline-derived CDR1 and CDR2 are MGHRA and YSYEKL. This CDR3 comprises 17 residues. The CDR3 spells CASSPWGQDSYNSPLHF. The CDR3 nucleotides are TGCGCCAGCAGCCCTTGGGGACAGGACTCCTATAATTCACCCCTCCACTTT.

The gene calls are TRBV11-3 and TRBJ2-7; no clear D gene. The V gene's germline CDR1 is SGHNT and CDR2 YENEEA. The ends were cut back, 5 bases at V and 3 bases at J, with 8 bases in the middle. The CDR3 is 12 amino acids. CDR3 nucleotides: TGTGCCAGCAGCCCGGGTGGCTACGAGCAGTACTTC. This sequence encodes CASSPGGYEQYF.

The chain has TRBV6-4 and TRBJ2-1; D possibly corresponds to TRBD2 (5 bases). Germline values: CDR1 MRHNA, CDR2 SNTAGT. Trimming removed 4 bases at V and 7 bases at J, with 14 bases between. The CDR3 loop spans 14 amino acids. The CDR3 sequence is CASSVEGAVNEQFF. In DNA form, the CDR3 reads TGTGCCAGCAGTGTCGAGGGCGCGGTTAATGAGCAGTTCTTC.

V and J are TRBV15 and TRBJ2-7; 8 nucleotides align to TRBD1. Per the germline V gene, CDR1 is LNHNV and CDR2 is YYDKDF (reference sequence). V shed 3 bases, J shed 5 bases, and the junction held 6 bases outside the gene matches. The CDR3 runs 14 residues. The CDR3 loop reads CATSSVQGVNEQYF. CDR3 bases: TGTGCCACCAGCAGCGTACAGGGGGTTAACGAGCAGTACTTC. The full variable domain, completed using reference TRBV15 and TRBJ2-7, is DAMVIQNPRYQVTQFGKPVTLSCSQTLNHNVMYWYQQKSSQAPKLLFHYYDKDFNNEADTPDNFQSRRPNTSFCFLDIRSPGLGDTAMYLCATSSVQGVNEQYFGPGTRLTVT.

CDR3 loop: CASSVKAGSTDTQYF. The CDR3 region has the DNA TGTGCCAGCAGTGTAAAAGCGGGGAGCACAGATACGCAGTATTTT. V usage is TRBV6-4 and J usage is TRBJ2-3, with 7 bases identical to TRBD2. Germline CDR1 reads MRHNA; CDR2 reads SNTAGT. This CDR3 comprises 15 residues. With V trimmed by 4 bases and J by 0 bases, 4 bases remained unmatched.

This chain uses TRBV11-2 with TRBJ2-1; 10 nucleotides match TRBD2. The CDR3 runs to 15 residues. The J segment lost 8 bases and the V segment lost 5 bases, leaving 9 bases of the junction unmatched. The germline gives CDR1 SGHAT, CDR2 FQNNGV. CDR3 nucleotide sequence: TGTGCCAGCAGCCTCCTGGCTAGCGGGAGCGATGAGCAGTTCTTC. Translating it yields CASSLLASGSDEQFF.

The chain has TRBV7-9 and TRBJ2-2; a weak D match, TRBD2 (6 bases). CDR3 length: 16 amino acids. Germline assignment: CDR1 SEHNR and CDR2 FQNEAQ (reference sequence). V dropped 6 bases and J dropped 0 bases, with 14 bases sitting between them. The CDR3 coding sequence is TGTGCCAGCAGGACAAAGGAGGGGCCGAACACCGGGGAGCTGTTTTTT. It translates to CASRTKEGPNTGELFF.

The J gene is TRBJ2-1, the V gene TRBV9; D unclear. This CDR3 is built from 14 residues. In germline, CDR1 is SGDLS, CDR2 YYNGEE. With 1 base removed from V and 3 bases from J, the gap between germline ends came to 8 bases. Written as DNA, the CDR3 is TGTGCCAGCAGCGTAAGCAGAGGCTACAATGAGCAGTTCTTC. Residues: CASSVSRGYNEQFF.

The chain is built from TRBV28 and TRBJ2-6; no reliable D call. The length of the CDR3 is 15 residues. The V and J ends lost 5 bases and 0 bases respectively, with 8 bases between them. The germline V gene has CDR1 MDHEN and CDR2 SYDVKM. CDR3 residues: CASSPPDSGANVLTF. In nucleotides, the CDR3 is TGTGCCAGCAGTCCCCCGGACTCTGGGGCCAACGTCCTGACTTTC.

This clone was recorded once. The chain links TRBV29-1 to TRBJ2-7; D may match TRBD1 or TRBD2 (5 bases each). This CDR3 has 15 amino acids. Germline CDR1 and CDR2: SQVTM and ANQGSEA. V was pared by 3 bases and J by 6 bases, with 21 bases between. CDR3 in amino acids: CSVEHSRGSLGEQYF. CDR3 in DNA: TGCAGCGTTGAGCACTCACGGGGCAGCTTGGGCGAGCAGTACTTC.

CDR3: CASSSGGEADTQYF. In DNA form, the CDR3 reads TGTGCCAGCAGCTCCGGAGGGGAGGCAGATACGCAGTATTTT. The chain is built from TRBV13 and TRBJ2-3, with a possible D match to TRBD2 (6 bases). V lost 4 bases and J lost 4, with 12 bases in between. The germline V gene has CDR1 PRHDT and CDR2 FYEKMQ (reference sequence). The CDR3 loop spans 14 amino acids.

This chain connects TRBV19 to TRBJ2-6; D gene uncertain. This CDR3 has 15 amino acids. CDR1 LNHDA and CDR2 SQIVND come from the germline V gene (reference sequence). V was shortened by 7 bases and J by 0 bases, with 10 bases between the two germline ends. CDR3 nucleotides: TGTGCCAGTACCACGGACCCCTCTGGGGCCAACGTCCTGACTTTC. This translates into CASTTDPSGANVLTF.

This clone was observed at least ten times. The V and J genes are TRBV27 and TRBJ2-7, with 7 positions matching TRBD2. The germline CDR1 and CDR2 sequences are MNHEY and SMNVEV (reference sequence). CDR3 length: 13 amino acids. Germline trimming cut 7 bases from V and 0 bases from J; bases unmatched to any gene: 3. DNA of the CDR3: TGTGCCAGCACCCCGGGAGGCTCCTACGAGCAGTACTTC. Its protein product is CASTPGGSYEQYF.

V is TRBV28 and J is TRBJ2-3, with TRBD2 matching over 7 bases. The CDR3 totals 14 residues. Germline V gene data show CDR1 as MDHEN and CDR2 as SYDVKM. V lost 4 bases to trimming and J lost 5 bases; unmatched junction nucleotides: 6. Here the CDR3 DNA reads TGTGCCAGCAGTTCATACAGCGGGGAAGATACGCAGTATTTT. Translating it yields CASSSYSGEDTQYF.